This T cell receptor (beta chain) was sequenced in a study of blood T cell repertoires in COVID-19. The repertoire was sequenced with immunoSEQ multiplex PCR; TCRdb's copy has only in-frame clones and lacks some. The sample holds approximately 270,000 clones, around 89% seen once. Germline V gene lookup returns CDR1 LNHDA and CDR2 SQIVND (reference sequence). The germline V and J ends were trimmed by 3 bases and 4 bases, with 15 bases remaining between them. CDR3 size: 15 residues. The clonotype originates from a woman under 40 with COVID-19, enrolled during active disease. The chain combines TRBV19 with TRBJ1-2, with D possibly being TRBD1 (6 bases). The sequenced sample consisted of peripheral blood. CDR3 sequence: CASSMGSRGTYGYTF. In DNA, the CDR3 is TGTGCCAGTAGTATGGGGAGTAGGGGGACCTATGGCTACACCTTC.